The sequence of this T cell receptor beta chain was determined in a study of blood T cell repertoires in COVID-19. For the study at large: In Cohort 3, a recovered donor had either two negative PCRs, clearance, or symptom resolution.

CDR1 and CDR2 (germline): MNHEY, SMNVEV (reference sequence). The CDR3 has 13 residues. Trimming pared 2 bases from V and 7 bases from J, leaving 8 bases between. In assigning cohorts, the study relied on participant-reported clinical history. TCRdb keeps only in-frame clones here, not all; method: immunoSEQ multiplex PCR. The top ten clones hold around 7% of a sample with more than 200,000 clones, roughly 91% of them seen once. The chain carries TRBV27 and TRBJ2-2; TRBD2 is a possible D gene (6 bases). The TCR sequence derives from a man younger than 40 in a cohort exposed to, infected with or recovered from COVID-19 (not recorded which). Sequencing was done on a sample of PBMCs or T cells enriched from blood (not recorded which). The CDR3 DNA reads TGTGCCAGCAGTTTAATGGAGGGCGGGGAGCTGTTTTTT. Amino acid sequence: CASSLMEGGELFF.